These 27 T cell receptor beta chains originate from one sample sequenced in a study of blood T cell repertoires in COVID-19. TCRdb keeps only in-frame clones here, not all; method: immunoSEQ multiplex PCR. The repertoire includes around 97,000 clones, around 90% of them detected once, and about 3.2% sits in the top ten. Sequenced material: peripheral blood. These receptor sequences come from a human donor in a cohort sampled during active COVID-19.

This chain joins TRBV7-9 and TRBJ1-4; tentatively, D is TRBD1 (5 bases). The germline V gene has CDR1 SEHNR and CDR2 FQNEAQ (reference sequence). Trimming took off 5 bases at V and 0 bases at J, with 7 bases between the two ends. CDR3 length equals 14 residues. For the CDR3, the DNA is TGTGCCAGCAGCAAGACAGCAACTAATGAAAAACTGTTTTTT. It specifies CASSKTATNEKLFF.

This clone was observed a few times. This sequence joins TRBV10-3 and TRBJ1-4, with D perhaps TRBD1 (5 bases). CDR1 is ENHRY and CDR2 is SYGVKD in the germline V gene. The V and J ends lost 2 bases and 4 bases respectively, with 14 bases between them. CDR3 length equals 16 residues. The CDR3 DNA sequence: TGTGCCATCAGTGAGGGGATACAGGTGCTTAATGAAAAACTGTTTTTT. Translation: CAISEGIQVLNEKLFF.

The genes are TRBV7-2 and TRBJ2-5; D is unclear. Germline lookup yields CDR1 SGHTA and CDR2 FQGNSA. Deletions cut 3 bases from V and 1 base from J, with 15 bases between. The CDR3 runs 16 residues. CDR3 sequence: CASSFGSRGFQETQYF. The CDR3 coding sequence is TGTGCCAGCAGCTTTGGGTCCCGAGGATTCCAAGAGACCCAGTACTTC.

This chain uses TRBV19 with TRBJ2-7; D may be TRBD2 (6 bases). The germline CDR1 and CDR2 sequences are LNHDA and SQIVND (reference sequence). Trimming took 5 bases from V and 1 from J, leaving 12 bases between them. The CDR3 sequence is 14 residues long. CDR3 DNA sequence: TGTGCCAGTAGTGGTACTAGCTTTTCCTACGAGCAGTACTTC. The encoded protein is CASSGTSFSYEQYF.

The gene calls are TRBV5-1 and TRBJ2-3, with a weak D call TRBD2 (5 bases). V was clipped by 1 base and J by 0 bases, with 12 bases between them. The CDR3 spans 16 residues. CDR1 is SGHRS and CDR2 is YFSETQ in the germline V gene. For the CDR3, the DNA is TGCGCCAGCAGCTTGTACCAGCGGCTTAGCACAGATACGCAGTATTTT. Translated, it gives CASSLYQRLSTDTQYF.

V usage is TRBV24-1 and J usage is TRBJ2-1, with D tentatively TRBD2 (6 bases). CDR1 is KGHDR, CDR2 SFDVKD, per germline. V was pared by 0 bases and J by 2 bases, with 16 bases between. This CDR3 is 18 amino acids long. As DNA, the CDR3 is TGTGCCACCAGTGATTTGCGCCCGGTGGCGGGAACCTACAATGAGCAGTTCTTC. Its translation: CATSDLRPVAGTYNEQFF.

In this sample, this clone turned up once. The chain is built from TRBV27 and TRBJ1-1; 10 bases line up with TRBD1. With V trimmed by 5 bases and J by 4 bases, 10 bases remained unmatched. CDR1 is MNHEY, CDR2 SMNVEV, per germline (reference sequence). CDR3 size: 16 residues. The DNA of the CDR3 is TGTGCCAGCAGTAGCCCGGGACAGGGGATACTCACTGAAGCTTTCTTT. It translates to CASSSPGQGILTEAFF.

This chain joins TRBV27 and TRBJ2-1, with 11 bases identical to TRBD2. Germline trimming cut 10 bases from V and 0 bases from J; bases unmatched to any gene: 5. This CDR3 region has 15 residues. The germline V gene has CDR1 MNHEY and CDR2 SMNVEV (reference sequence). The CDR3 region is CAIRLAGHSYNEQFF. DNA for the CDR3: TGTGCCATCCGACTAGCGGGACACTCCTACAATGAGCAGTTCTTC.

V and J are TRBV5-1 and TRBJ2-1; 9 bases are shared with TRBD2. The CDR3 sequence is 18 residues long. Germline loops: CDR1 SGHRS, CDR2 YFSETQ. J was trimmed by 0 bases and V by 2 bases; bases with no gene match: 9. In nucleotides, the CDR3 is TGCGCCAGCAGCTTTAGCGGGGGCCGGGCAAGCTCCTACAATGAGCAGTTCTTC. This sequence encodes CASSFSGGRASSYNEQFF.

The chain combines TRBV6-4 with TRBJ2-1; D is perhaps TRBD1 (6 bases). The germline CDR1 and CDR2 sequences are MRHNA and SNTAGT. Trimming removed 3 bases at V and 5 bases at J, with 14 bases between. The CDR3 consists of 15 residues. CDR3 in DNA: TGTGCCAGCAGTGAGGGGGCTACCCCCAACAATGAGCAGTTCTTC. Translated, it gives CASSEGATPNNEQFF.

This chain connects TRBV2 to TRBJ2-3; the D gene is possibly TRBD2 (6 bases). Germline loops: CDR1 SNHLY, CDR2 FYNNEI. V was trimmed by 4 bases and J by 0 bases, leaving 11 bases between them. This CDR3 spans 15 amino acids. The CDR3, as DNA: TGTGCCAGCAGTGGGGGCGGGGCTAGCACAGATACGCAGTATTTT. This codes for CASSGGGASTDTQYF. Full variable domain (missing parts from reference TRBV2 and TRBJ2-3): EPEVTQTPSHQVTQMGQEVILRCVPISNHLYFYWYRQILGQKVEFLVSFYNNEISEKSEIFDDQFSVERPDGSNFTLKIRSTKLEDSAMYFCASSGGGASTDTQYFGPGTRLTVL.

The rearrangement joins TRBV2 to TRBJ1-2, with D uncertain. V was pared by 3 bases and J by 4 bases, with 6 bases between. Germline-derived CDR1 and CDR2 are SNHLY and FYNNEI. This CDR3 is built from 12 residues. The CDR3 sequence is CASSDRIYGYTF. The CDR3, as DNA: TGTGCCAGCAGTGACAGGATCTATGGCTACACCTTC.

This clone was seen once. The chain employs TRBV21-1 and TRBJ2-3; TRBD1 is the table's D call and was not checked against the DNA. TRBV21-1 is a listed pseudogene. The length of the CDR3 is 19 residues. In nucleotides, the CDR3 is TGTGCCAGCAGCAAACCCTCCTTGAGAGGGGGAACCTTGACAGATACGCAGTATTTT. Residues: CASSKPSLRGGTLTDTQYF.

This clone came up once. The genes are TRBV24-1 and TRBJ1-1; D is ambiguous. This CDR3 is built from 11 residues. Germline values: CDR1 KGHDR, CDR2 SFDVKD. The V end lost 3 bases, the J end lost 8 bases, and 6 bases lay between the germline ends. The CDR3 loop is CATSDGLEAFF. For the CDR3, the DNA is TGTGCCACCAGTGATGGCCTCGAAGCTTTCTTT.

The chain combines TRBV6-6 with TRBJ2-2; a possible D gene is TRBD1 (6 bases). This CDR3 contains 14 residues. Germline values: CDR1 MNHNY, CDR2 SVGAGI (reference sequence). V was clipped by 1 base and J by 7 bases, with 10 bases between them. CDR3: CASSYLGAHGELFF. The CDR3 coding sequence is TGTGCCAGCAGTTACTTGGGGGCCCACGGGGAGCTGTTTTTT.

This chain uses TRBV5-1 with TRBJ2-5; TRBD2 matches 12 bases. J gave up 2 bases and V 1 base, and 6 bases lay outside the gene matches. Germline-derived CDR1 and CDR2 are SGHRS and YFSETQ. This CDR3 has 17 residues. This CDR3 reads CASSLLTSGGFQETQYF. DNA of the CDR3: TGCGCCAGCAGCTTGTTGACTAGCGGGGGATTTCAAGAGACCCAGTACTTC.

The V call is TRBV6-5, the J call TRBJ2-7, with TRBD1 matching 8 bases. This CDR3 is 14 amino acids long. The germline V gene has CDR1 MNHEY and CDR2 SVGAGI. Losses at the gene ends were 6 bases for V and 3 bases for J; bases not matched to a gene: 7. The DNA of the CDR3 is TGTGCCAGCAGCCGGGACAGGCAGAACTACGAGCAGTACTTC. Residues: CASSRDRQNYEQYF.

The rearrangement uses TRBV7-8 and TRBJ1-2; D is unresolved. Germline CDR1 SGHVS, CDR2 FQNEAQ. The CDR3 totals 16 residues. Trimming took off 1 base at V and 0 bases at J, with 12 bases between the two ends. The CDR3 reads CASSLGTGTPNYGYTF. DNA for the CDR3: TGTGCCAGCAGCTTAGGTACGGGAACTCCTAACTATGGCTACACCTTC.

The V gene is TRBV6-2 or TRBV6-3, the J gene TRBJ1-2; D is uncertain. CDR3 length: 13 amino acids. V was clipped by 2 bases and J by 8 bases, with 12 bases between them. From germline, CDR1 is MNHEY and CDR2 SVGEGT. The CDR3 nucleotides read TGTGCCAGCAGTTACGAGGAAACCTGGGGCTACACCTTC. Translated, it gives CASSYEETWGYTF.

The chain employs TRBV28 and TRBJ2-7; 7 bases line up with TRBD1. CDR1 is MDHEN and CDR2 is SYDVKM in the germline V gene. There are 15 residues in the CDR3. Trimming took 7 bases from V and 3 from J; bases not matched to a gene: 12. CDR3 DNA sequence: TGTGCCAGCAACCTTCGGCAATCAGGGGGCTACGAGCAGTACTTC. It translates to CASNLRQSGGYEQYF.

V and J are TRBV5-1 and TRBJ2-1; 9 nucleotides agree with TRBD2. This CDR3 spans 13 amino acids. With 4 bases clipped from V and 6 bases from J, the junction kept 2 bases outside the gene matches. Germline V gene lookup returns CDR1 SGHRS and CDR2 YFSETQ. CDR3 in DNA: TGCGCCAGCAGCCCGGGACTAGCCAATGAGCAGTTCTTC. Its translation: CASSPGLANEQFF. The full variable domain, in which reference TRBV5-1 and TRBJ2-1 provide the parts outside the CDR3, is KAGVTQTPRYLIKTRGQQVTLSCSPISGHRSVSWYQQTPGQGLQFLFEYFSETQRNKGNFPGRFSGRQFSNSRSEMNVSTLELGDSALYLCASSPGLANEQFFGPGTRLTVL.

Note on this clone: A junction boundary mismatches the germline segment, possibly from a read error. V and J are TRBV2 and TRBJ1-2; tentative D call: TRBD1 (5 bases). This CDR3 has 13 amino acids. Germline CDR1 SNHLY, CDR2 FYNNEI. The chain's CDR3 is CASREDSSYGYTF. CDR3 coding DNA: TGTGCCAGCAGAGAAGACAGTTCTTATGGCTACACCTTC. The whole variable domain, filled in from reference TRBV2 and TRBJ1-2, reads EPEVTQTPSHQVTQMGQEVILRCVPISNHLYFYWYRQILGQKVEFLVSFYNNEISEKSEIFDDQFSVERPDGSNFTLKIRSTKLEDSAMYFCASREDSSYGYTFGSGTRLTVV.

The genes are TRBV3-1 (or the pseudogene TRBV3-2) and TRBJ1-1; D unresolved. This CDR3 has 14 amino acids. The germline V gene encodes CDR1 LGHDT and CDR2 YNNKEL (reference sequence). The V end was cut by 4 bases, the J end by 1 base, with 10 bases between. In DNA, the CDR3 is TGTGCCAGCAGCCCAAGGTGGGCGAACACTGAAGCTTTCTTT. This gives the protein CASSPRWANTEAFF.

V usage is TRBV12-3 or TRBV12-4 and J usage is TRBJ2-3, with D hard to call. The CDR3 is 11 amino acids. V dropped 3 bases and J dropped 6 bases, with 4 bases sitting between them. As DNA, the CDR3 is TGTGCCAGCAGTTTTATGGATACGCAGTATTTT. Its protein product is CASSFMDTQYF.

The chain couples TRBV9 to TRBJ1-4; D might be TRBD1 (6 bases). The CDR3 runs 15 residues. CDR1 and CDR2 from the germline V gene are SGDLS and YYNGEE. Trimming took off 0 bases at V and 8 bases at J, with 14 bases between the two ends. CDR3 coding DNA: TGTGCCAGCAGCGTAGCCACAGGGATGGGCGAAAAACTGTTTTTT. It yields the protein CASSVATGMGEKLFF.

The genes are TRBV11-2 and TRBJ1-2; D not certain. Germline CDR1 reads SGHAT; CDR2 reads FQNNGV. The CDR3 length is 13 residues. V was pared by 5 bases and J by 3 bases, with 10 bases between. This chain's CDR3 is CASSAQAYYGYTF. CDR3 DNA: TGTGCCAGCAGCGCTCAGGCGTACTATGGCTACACCTTC.

This clone has a handful of counts. This sequence joins TRBV7-9 and TRBJ2-2, with 10 bases fitting TRBD2. V gave up 5 bases and J gave up 4 bases; unmatched junction bases: 10. CDR3 size: 17 residues. Germline CDR1 is SEHNR and CDR2 is FQNEAQ (reference sequence). The CDR3 coding sequence is TGTGCCAGCAGCGACGGAACCCTAGCGGGAGTCACCGGGGAGCTGTTTTTT. Translating gives CASSDGTLAGVTGELFF.